This TCR beta chain stems from a study of cytomegalovirus exposure and HLA in healthy donors. The CDR3 loop spans 13 amino acids. J gave up 0 bases and V 5 bases, and 0 bases lay outside the gene matches. CDR1 and CDR2 (germline): SGHTA, FQGTGA. Study findings and constraints: Analyses of presence/absence relied on an assumption of roughly uniform sequencing depth across donors. Most sequenced TCRs were rare (though some public TCRs occurred in many donors). More clonal expansion characterized HLA-associated TCR beta chains than equally common others in a later analysis.

Concerning this clone: The target antigen is unknown.

Primers included in the PCR were 60 Vbeta and 13 Jbeta primers. Generated by immunoSEQ multiplex PCR, the TCRdb table keeps only in-frame clones and is missing some. The data contain 150,000 to 200,000 clones, roughly 80% of them singletons. The rearrangement joins TRBV7-3 to TRBJ1-1; 7 bases line up with TRBD1. Sequencing input: PBMCs. The receptor was isolated from a male donor in good health and CMV-seronegative. The CDR3 DNA reads TGTGCCAGCAGCCAGGGGGTGAACACTGAAGCTTTCTTT. Translated: CASSQGVNTEAFF.